The clone carrying this TCR beta chain has at least ten counts. This entry comes from a study of molecular identifiers for immune sequencing clone quantification. Construction of naive CD8 libraries employed about 20,000 to 1,100,000 sorted cells together with 10%, 30% or 50% RNA. Based on a CD8+CD4-CCR7+CD45RA+ profile, naive CD8 T cells were sorted. The CDR3 runs 16 residues. V dropped 0 bases and J dropped 2 bases, with 12 bases sitting between them. Germline values: CDR1 MGHRA, CDR2 YSYEKL. The use of previously described methods and listed TCR primers produced the bulk TCR libraries. MiXCR, run by TCRdb on the PCR reads, gives a single entry per CDR3 protein. The repertoire holds hundreds of thousands of distinct CDR3 sequences, 25% seen once, with about 0.81% in the top ten.

Material for sequencing was naive CD8+ T cells from blood, with Jurkat cell RNA spiked in. This sample's subset: FACS-sorted CD8+CD4-CCR7+CD45RA+ naive T cells. V usage is TRBV4-1 and J usage is TRBJ2-3, with TRBD2 as a possible D gene (5 bases). This TCR came from a human donor in good health. Some libraries in this study had Jurkat cell RNA spiked in. CDR3 in DNA: TGCGCCAGCAGCCAAGATAGCGTCGGCCTCACAGATACGCAGTATTTT. This codes for CASSQDSVGLTDTQYF.